This TCR beta chain was profiled in a study of Graves' ophthalmopathy and Graves' hyperthyroidism. PBMCs were isolated from a roughly 10 ml sample of fresh peripheral blood. Germline-derived CDR1 and CDR2 are MNHEY and SVGEGT. J lost 3 bases, V lost 2 bases, and 14 bases had no gene match. The CDR3 is 18 amino acids. Ten or more counts support this clonotype. Amplification from RNA transcripts yielded the TCR beta CDR3 regions. First-round RT-PCR relied on HTBI primers, and a second-round multiplex PCR came next. TCRdb reprocessed the multiplex PCR reads with MiXCR, giving one entry per CDR3 protein. The data contain some 400,000 distinct CDR3 sequences, about a sixth of them seen just once; the ten biggest clones take up more than 1.5%.

Sequenced material: peripheral blood. The chain links TRBV6-2 or TRBV6-3 to TRBJ1-2; TRBD1 aligns across 8 bases. The receptor was isolated from a woman aged 18-35 years with Graves' ophthalmopathy. In DNA form, the CDR3 reads TGTGCCAGCAGTTACGAGGGCAGGGGGCGTCTATACGACTATGGCTACACCTTC. Amino acid sequence: CASSYEGRGRLYDYGYTF.